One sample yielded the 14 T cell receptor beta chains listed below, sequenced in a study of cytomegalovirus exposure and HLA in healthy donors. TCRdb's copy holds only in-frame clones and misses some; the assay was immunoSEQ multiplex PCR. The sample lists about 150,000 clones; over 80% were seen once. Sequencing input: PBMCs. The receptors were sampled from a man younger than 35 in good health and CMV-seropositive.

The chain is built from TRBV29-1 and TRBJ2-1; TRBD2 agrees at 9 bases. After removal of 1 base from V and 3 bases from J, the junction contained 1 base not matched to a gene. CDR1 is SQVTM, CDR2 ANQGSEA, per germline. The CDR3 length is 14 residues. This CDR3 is CSVEGGGDYNEQFF. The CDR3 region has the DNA TGCAGCGTTGAAGGCGGGGGGGACTACAATGAGCAGTTCTTC.

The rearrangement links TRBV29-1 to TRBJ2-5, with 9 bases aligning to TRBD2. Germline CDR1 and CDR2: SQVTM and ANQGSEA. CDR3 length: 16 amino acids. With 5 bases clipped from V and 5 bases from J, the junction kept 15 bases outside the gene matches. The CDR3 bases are TGCAGCGTTCCACTGACTAGCGGAGATCCACGGGAGACCCAGTACTTC. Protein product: CSVPLTSGDPRETQYF.

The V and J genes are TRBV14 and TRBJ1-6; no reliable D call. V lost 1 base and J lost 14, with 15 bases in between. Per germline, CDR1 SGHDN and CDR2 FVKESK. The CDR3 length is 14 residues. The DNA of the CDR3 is TGTGCCAGCAGCCAAGTAGGAGGGTCTGGGACCCTCCACTTT. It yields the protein CASSQVGGSGTLHF.

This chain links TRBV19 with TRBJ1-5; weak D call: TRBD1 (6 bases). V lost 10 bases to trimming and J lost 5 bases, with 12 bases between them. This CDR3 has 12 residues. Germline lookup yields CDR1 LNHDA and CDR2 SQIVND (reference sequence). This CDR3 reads CATEQGYQPQHF. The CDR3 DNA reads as TGTGCCACCGAGCAGGGGTATCAGCCCCAGCATTTT.

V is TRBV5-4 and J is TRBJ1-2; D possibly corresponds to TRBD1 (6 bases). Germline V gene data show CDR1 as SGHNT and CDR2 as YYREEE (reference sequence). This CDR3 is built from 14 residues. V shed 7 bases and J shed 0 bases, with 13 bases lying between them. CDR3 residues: CASVLGGANYGYTF. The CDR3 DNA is TGTGCCAGCGTATTAGGGGGAGCTAACTATGGCTACACCTTC.

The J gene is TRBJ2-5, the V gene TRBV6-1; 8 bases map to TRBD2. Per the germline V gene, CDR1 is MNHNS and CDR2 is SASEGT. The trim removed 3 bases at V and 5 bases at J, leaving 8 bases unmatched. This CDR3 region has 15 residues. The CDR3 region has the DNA TGTGCCAGCAGTGACCTCGGGGGGGGCGCGGAGACCCAGTACTTC. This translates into CASSDLGGGAETQYF.

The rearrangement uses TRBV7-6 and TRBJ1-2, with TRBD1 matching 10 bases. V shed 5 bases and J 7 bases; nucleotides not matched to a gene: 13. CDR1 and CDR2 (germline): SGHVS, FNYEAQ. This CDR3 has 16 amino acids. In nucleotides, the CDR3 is TGTGCCAGCAGCCCCGGGACAGGGGCTCTTAATGGTGGCTACACCTTC. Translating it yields CASSPGTGALNGGYTF.

The CDR3 DNA reads TGTGCCAGCAGCCCCTATATTAGTGGGGCCAACGTCCTGACTTTC. This codes for CASSPYISGANVLTF. The V and J genes are TRBV9 and TRBJ2-6; D ambiguous. In germline, CDR1 is SGDLS, CDR2 YYNGEE. This CDR3 spans 15 amino acids. With 4 bases removed from V and 3 bases from J, the gap between germline ends came to 11 bases.

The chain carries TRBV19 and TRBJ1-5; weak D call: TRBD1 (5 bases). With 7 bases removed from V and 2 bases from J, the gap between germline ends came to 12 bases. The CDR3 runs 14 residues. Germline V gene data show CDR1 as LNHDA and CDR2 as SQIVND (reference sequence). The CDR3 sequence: CASTIGGGNQPQHF. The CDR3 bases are TGTGCCAGTACCATTGGGGGGGGCAATCAGCCCCAGCATTTT.

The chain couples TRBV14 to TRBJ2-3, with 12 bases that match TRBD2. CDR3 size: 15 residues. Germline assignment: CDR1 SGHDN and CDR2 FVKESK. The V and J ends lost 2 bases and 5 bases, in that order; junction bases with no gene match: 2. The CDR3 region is CASSQLAGGRDTQYF. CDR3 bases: TGTGCCAGCAGCCAACTAGCGGGGGGGAGAGATACGCAGTATTTT.

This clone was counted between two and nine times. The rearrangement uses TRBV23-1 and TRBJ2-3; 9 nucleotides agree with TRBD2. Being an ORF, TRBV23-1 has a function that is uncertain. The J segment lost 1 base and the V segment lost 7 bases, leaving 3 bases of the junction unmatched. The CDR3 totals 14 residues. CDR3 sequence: CASTKREGTDTQYF. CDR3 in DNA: TGCGCCAGCACAAAGCGGGAGGGCACAGATACGCAGTATTTT.

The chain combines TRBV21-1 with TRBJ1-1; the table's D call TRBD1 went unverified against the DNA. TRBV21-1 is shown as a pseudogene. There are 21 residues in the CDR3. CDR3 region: CASSKDRRDRGGGCINTEAFF. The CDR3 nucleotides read TGTGCCAGCAGCAAAGACCGGAGGGACAGGGGAGGAGGGTGCATAAACACTGAAGCTTTCTTT.

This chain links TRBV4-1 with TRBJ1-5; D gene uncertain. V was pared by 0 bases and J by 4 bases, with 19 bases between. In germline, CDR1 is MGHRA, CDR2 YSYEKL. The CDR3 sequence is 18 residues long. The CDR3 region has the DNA TGCGCCAGCAGCCAAGATAGAGCCCTCTTCCGCCCGAATCAGCCCCAGCATTTT. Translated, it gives CASSQDRALFRPNQPQHF.

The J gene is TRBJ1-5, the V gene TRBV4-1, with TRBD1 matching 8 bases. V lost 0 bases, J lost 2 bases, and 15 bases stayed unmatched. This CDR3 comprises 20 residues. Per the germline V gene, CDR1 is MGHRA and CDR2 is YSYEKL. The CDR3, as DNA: TGCGCCAGCAGCCAAGATATTTCAGGACAGGGAATGGTAGGCAATCAGCCCCAGCATTTT. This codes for CASSQDISGQGMVGNQPQHF.